This T cell receptor (beta chain) was recorded in a study of PD-L1 blockade in urothelial cancer (dated by TCRdb to the late 2010s). With respect to the entire study: Therapy was started in the mid-2010s for all patients, and atezolizumab 1,200 mg was administered intravenously every 3 weeks. Twenty-five of 29 patients were males with bladder-origin urothelial cancer, and about 65% of the 29 reported a prior smoking history. An ECOG performance status of 0 or 1 was recorded for the patients, and 0 to 3 prior chemotherapy regimens had been received by the patients. From tumor samples, the median yield was roughly 1,500 T cells and almost 1,100 unique TCRs, with median clonality of around 0.094 and T cell proportion of almost 0.1. An exploratory multi-omic analysis was conducted of the somatic, immune and clinical correlates of response to PD-L1 blockade with atezolizumab in urothelial cancer. Pretreatment tumor samples, along with matched peripheral blood collected serially before and after atezolizumab treatment, underwent TCR sequencing. Durable clinical benefit meant progression-free survival longer than 6 months, and TCR features were also tested against progression-free and overall survival. In the same patients, whole exome sequencing and RNA sequencing of pretreatment tumors were performed in addition to TCR sequencing. Durable clinical benefit was achieved by nine patients but not by the remaining 20. Under 30 patients had pretreatment blood TCR-seq, about 25 had at least one posttreatment blood collection, and about 25 had tumor TCR-seq. Tumors from two patients failed quality control and three patients lacked available tumor, so five were excluded from tumor TCR analyses.

Synthetic TCR analog templates were spiked into each PCR to estimate absolute template abundance from read counts. In FFPE tumors, housekeeping genes were amplified and quantified as a way to estimate usable DNA and compute T cell fraction. Using the immunoSEQ assay, TCRbeta CDR3 regions were amplified from genomic DNA with bias-controlled V and J gene primers. Sequencing of rearranged TCRbeta segments was done at approximately 20X coverage. Concerning the study's data processing: Sequencing errors were corrected by clustering, and CDR3s were annotated against IMGT so that V, D and J genes could be assigned. Only productive TCRbeta rearrangements were used in downstream analyses, excluding out-of-frame or stop-codon sequences. Clonality was computed as one minus Shannon entropy normalized by the log of the number of unique productive sequences. Clones differing between time points or between blood and tumor were identified by Fisher's exact test with Benjamini-Hochberg correction at adjusted p below 0.01. The table was pulled from immuneACCESS by TCRdb, which kept in-frame rearrangements only. Such tables lose some clones; where checked, under half of the loss comes from unresolved V genes, and the rest has no known cause. The DNA gave D and trimming, while V, J and clone size come from that table. The sample data list 30,000 to 40,000 clones, and approximately 40% of these were observed just once. 8.9% of the sample lies in the top ten.

Trimming takes 4 bases from V and 2 bases from J, and the germline ends sit 18 bases apart. Counted from cysteine to phenylalanine, this CDR3 has 16 amino acids. The retained sequence is limited to the CDR3, 48 bases, with the frame set at the first base. CDR1 and CDR2 were assigned from the germline V gene as SGHDN and FVKESK. Concerning this clone itself: The antigen it recognizes is unknown. No base qualities exist here, and no much larger clone lies one base off it.

This specimen's time point label, per the study, means: pretreatment tumor sample. The cohort comprised about 30 patients with locally advanced or metastatic urothelial carcinoma treated at Memorial Sloan Kettering on a trial protocol. All tumor tissue used for sequencing was obtained before atezolizumab dosing. The Qiagen DNeasy Blood extraction kit was used to purify genomic DNA from total PBMCs and from tumor samples. General conclusions and limits of the study: At 3 weeks after the start of treatment, tumor-associated TCR clones in peripheral blood had expanded more in patients with durable benefit (n ≈ 20, p = 0.022). Because the sample size was small (n ≈ 31) and many exploratory analyses were performed, the results are intended to be hypothesis-generating. FFPE tumor samples that were not collected immediately before treatment were used, and only one sample per patient was analyzed, so heterogeneity was possibly missed. A higher proportion of tumor-infiltrating T lymphocytes was found in patients with durable benefit (n = 24, Mann-Whitney p = 0.047).

The material was tumor tissue, obtained before atezolizumab (anti-PD-L1) treatment. This clonotype originated in a man aged 55 to 70 with urothelial cancer. The chain is made from TRBV14 and TRBJ2-7, with a tentative D gene TRBD2 over 7 matching bases. The CDR3 protein: CASSLFSGGRPYEQYF. The DNA sequence is given as TGTGCCAGCAGCCTTTTCTCGGGGGGCAGACCCTACGAGCAGTACTTC.